The rows below give T cell receptor beta chains drawn from one sample of a study of T cell changes during pregnancy in multiple sclerosis. Profiled with immunoSEQ multiplex PCR; TCRdb holds only in-frame clones, not every one. The sample includes roughly 26,000 clones, 80% to 90% seen only once; the top ten take around 16%. This specimen consisted of CD8+ T cells from peripheral blood mononuclear cells, obtained in the second trimester of pregnancy. These receptors originate from a female donor with multiple sclerosis, enrolled in a pregnancy study. CDR3s include the opening cysteine and the closing phenylalanine or tryptophan.

V gene | CDR3 protein
TRBV5-1 | CASSLSPETGELFF
TRBV28 | CASRPWDYPYEQYF
TRBV7-9 | CASSSLDITRMNTEAFF
TRBV5-6 | CASSRAGTGLSFYYDEQFF
TRBV28 | CASRQLRGPYEAFF
TRBV28 | CASSLGSATYEQYF
TRBV28 | CASSLLTGYGYTF
TRBV27 | CASSIGQGAQTQYF
TRBV4-2 | CASSQDRIIDGYNEQFF
TRBV2 | CASSERDSGTARTQYF
TRBV15 | CATSRWTGGTEAFF
TRBV27 | CASSPWREGQGDTQYF
TRBV28 | CASSIRGWGKLFF
TRBV13 | CASSLRGAGGEQFF
TRBV28 | CASSSPRGYTF
TRBV5-1 | CASSLEAQLAGGEQYF
TRBV4-2 | CASSQVRQVSAYNEQFF
TRBV7-2 | CASSLVSRMNTEAFF
TRBV7-2 | CASSLRVREPSYEQYF
TRBV7-9 | CASSLARGQETQYF
TRBV7-9 | CASSSLFMTGSSYNEQFF
TRBV2 | CASSGFSTSNQPQHF
TRBV6-4 | CASSATSGDTGELFF
TRBV27 | CASSTLSGINNEQFF
TRBV28 | CASSSNPGQPGDSNQPQHF
TRBV13 | CASSISSNEQFF
TRBV7-9 | CASSLVGQYYGYTF
TRBV7-3 | CASSLTAEYSYNEQFF
TRBV5-5 | CASSPETGGTYGYTF
TRBV4-2 | CASSQTQGDAYEQYF
TRBV27 | CASSSGGQNYGYTF
TRBV2 | CASSDSQGTIPGDTEAFF
TRBV7-6 | CASSLDYTGELFF
TRBV30 | CAWSVGAGANVLTF
TRBV5-6 | CASSLVMASSEQYF
TRBV16 | CASSQFTGGSYEQYF
TRBV5-1 | CASVAQGGGETQYF
TRBV7-9 | CASSPTIGLANYEQYF
TRBV11-2 | CASSSFNQPQHF
TRBV20-1 | CSALLYEQYF
TRBV6-1 | CASSEYRDRADTQYF
TRBV6-1 | CASSGGQVEAFF
TRBV7-9 | CASSFFAGAFYEQYF
TRBV27 | CASSSSGLARDTQYF
TRBV27 | CASSWGLAYEQYF
TRBV28 | CASSWGPVNEKLFF
TRBV2 | CASDRGIYGYTF
TRBV27 | CASSLNRGRKYEQYF
TRBV5-8 | CASSPTSGPYEQYF
TRBV6-1 | CASSGLGGQLKNEQFF